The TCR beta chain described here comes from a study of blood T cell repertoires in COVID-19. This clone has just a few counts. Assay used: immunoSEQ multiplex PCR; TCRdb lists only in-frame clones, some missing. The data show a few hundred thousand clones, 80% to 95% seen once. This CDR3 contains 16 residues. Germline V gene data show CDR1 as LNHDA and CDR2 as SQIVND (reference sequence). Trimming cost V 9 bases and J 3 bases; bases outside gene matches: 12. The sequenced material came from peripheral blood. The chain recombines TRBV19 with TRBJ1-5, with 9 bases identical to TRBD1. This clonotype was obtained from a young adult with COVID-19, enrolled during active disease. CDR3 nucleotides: TGTGCCAGCCAAAGTTGGCGGGACAGGGCCAATCAGCCCCAGCATTTT. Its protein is CASQSWRDRANQPQHF. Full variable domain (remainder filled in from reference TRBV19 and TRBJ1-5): DGGITQSPKYLFRKEGQNVTLSCEQNLNHDAMYWYRQDPGQGLRLIYYSQIVNDFQKGDIAEGYSVSREKKESFPLTVTSAQKNPTAFYLCASQSWRDRANQPQHFGDGTRLSIL.